The present T cell receptor beta chain was sequenced within a study of shared clonotypes between healthy human individuals. General observations from the study: Generally, estimated richness proved larger in naive subsets than it did in memory subsets. Generation probabilities of non-shared clonotypes were lower (relative to those shared by all four donors).

Terminally differentiated effector memory CD45RA+ cells were left out of the naive CD8 fraction, which was CD45RO-negative and positively selected for CCR7. The length of the CDR3 is 15 residues. Germline V gene lookup returns CDR1 GTSNPN and CDR2 SVGIG (reference sequence). V lost 0 bases, J lost 0 bases, and 9 bases lay in between. A word on this clone: Its antigen is as yet unknown.

Sorted subsets were amplified in replicate PCRs using about 200 ng DNA, 25,000 to 30,000 T cell genomes. The method was immunoSEQ multiplex PCR; TCRdb's version includes in-frame clones alone and lacks a portion of them. The data show under 2,000,000 clones, with roughly 94% seen just once and less than 1.5% held by the top ten. J is TRBJ1-3 and V is TRBV30; D possibly corresponds to TRBD1 (5 bases). The sample consisted of naive CD8+ T cells sorted from blood. The origin of this receptor is a man younger than 30 in good health. In DNA form, the CDR3 reads TGTGCCTGGAGTGTATCTGGGGGCTCTGGAAACACCATATATTTT. Encoded protein: CAWSVSGGSGNTIYF.